A selection of T cell receptor beta chains follows, all from one sample in a study of blood T cell repertoires in COVID-19. Clones were read by immunoSEQ multiplex PCR, and TCRdb kept only the in-frame ones, dropping some. The repertoire holds around 300,000 clones, with 88% as singletons. Sequencing was carried out using PBMCs or T cells enriched from blood (not recorded which). These receptors were taken from a woman aged 25 to 39 who had recovered from COVID-19. CDR3s include the opening cysteine and the closing phenylalanine or tryptophan. Each record gives: V gene, D gene, clone size, J gene, CDR3 DNA, CDR3 protein. A D gene is named only where the DNA matches it firmly. Clone size is stated in some rows and not others, as once, few, many or a class when expanded.

v_call: TRBV19; d_call: NA; clone_size: NA; j_call: TRBJ1-1; cdr3_nt: TGTGCCAGTAGTATAGGCGCGGGATGGGGCACTGAAGCTTTCTTT; cdr3_aa: CASSIGAGWGTEAFF
v_call: TRBV7-3; d_call: NA; clone_size: NA; j_call: TRBJ1-3; cdr3_nt: TGTGCCAGCAGCTCCGACAGTTACGACACCATATATTTT; cdr3_aa: CASSSDSYDTIYF
v_call: TRBV11-3; d_call: NA; clone_size: NA; j_call: TRBJ2-1; cdr3_nt: TGTGCCAGCACCCAGTCCTACAATGAGCAGTTCTTC; cdr3_aa: CASTQSYNEQFF
v_call: TRBV2; d_call: NA; clone_size: NA; j_call: TRBJ1-2; cdr3_nt: TGTGCCAGCAGTTTTGACACTAACTATGGCTACACCTTC; cdr3_aa: CASSFDTNYGYTF
v_call: TRBV10-3; d_call: NA; clone_size: NA; j_call: TRBJ1-2; cdr3_nt: TGTGCCATCAGTGAGTCGAGAAAGGACCGGGCAGGGCTACTCGGCTACACCTTC; cdr3_aa: CAISESRKDRAGLLGYTF
v_call: TRBV5-1; d_call: NA; clone_size: NA; j_call: TRBJ2-3; cdr3_nt: TGCGCCAGCACTCTCCGGGACACAGATACGCAGTATTTT; cdr3_aa: CASTLRDTDTQYF
v_call: TRBV24-1; d_call: NA; clone_size: NA; j_call: TRBJ2-1; cdr3_nt: TGTGCCACCAGTGCGGTAGGGGCCCGAAGGTCCTCCTACAATGAGCAGTTCTTC; cdr3_aa: CATSAVGARRSSYNEQFF
v_call: TRBV3-1/TRBV3-2; d_call: NA; clone_size: NA; j_call: TRBJ1-2; cdr3_nt: TGTGCCAGCAGCCAAGGGGGCTTTGGCTATGGCTACACCTTC; cdr3_aa: CASSQGGFGYGYTF
v_call: TRBV19; d_call: NA; clone_size: NA; j_call: TRBJ1-2; cdr3_nt: TGTGCCAGTAGTAGAACAGGGTTTGAGGCGGGGGGGAAGGATGGCTACACCTTC; cdr3_aa: CASSRTGFEAGGKDGYTF
v_call: TRBV19; d_call: TRBD1; clone_size: NA; j_call: TRBJ1-2; cdr3_nt: TGTGCCAGTAGTACACAGGGACAGGGGAACTATGGCTACACCTTC; cdr3_aa: CASSTQGQGNYGYTF
v_call: TRBV6-5; d_call: NA; clone_size: NA; j_call: TRBJ2-2; cdr3_nt: TGTGCCAGCAGTAAAAGAGGCACCGGGGAGCTGTTTTTT; cdr3_aa: CASSKRGTGELFF
v_call: TRBV11-2; d_call: TRBD1; clone_size: NA; j_call: TRBJ2-7; cdr3_nt: TGTGCCAGCAGCCGGGGACAGATCTACGAGCAGTACTTC; cdr3_aa: CASSRGQIYEQYF
v_call: TRBV28; d_call: TRBD1; clone_size: NA; j_call: TRBJ2-3; cdr3_nt: TGTGCCAGCACGTTGACAGGGTACCCAGATACGCAGTATTTT; cdr3_aa: CASTLTGYPDTQYF
v_call: TRBV4-1; d_call: NA; clone_size: NA; j_call: TRBJ2-7; cdr3_nt: TGCGCCAGCAGCCGGGGCGGGGGCCTGGGCTACGAGCAGTACTTC; cdr3_aa: CASSRGGGLGYEQYF
v_call: TRBV27; d_call: TRBD1; clone_size: NA; j_call: TRBJ1-5; cdr3_nt: TGTGCCAGCAGTTTCACCCCCGGGACAGGGGGCTGGCAGCCCCAGCATTTT; cdr3_aa: CASSFTPGTGGWQPQHF
v_call: TRBV27; d_call: TRBD2; clone_size: NA; j_call: TRBJ2-1; cdr3_nt: TGTGCCAGCAGTTTTCGGGGACTAGCTAACGGTGAGCAGTTCTTC; cdr3_aa: CASSFRGLANGEQFF
v_call: TRBV27; d_call: NA; clone_size: NA; j_call: TRBJ2-3; cdr3_nt: TGTGCCAGCAGCGACAGCCTAGATACGCAGTATTTT; cdr3_aa: CASSDSLDTQYF
v_call: TRBV28; d_call: TRBD1; clone_size: NA; j_call: TRBJ1-5; cdr3_nt: TGTGCCAGCTTGACAGGGTTTAGCAATCAGCCCCAGCATTTT; cdr3_aa: CASLTGFSNQPQHF
v_call: TRBV29-1; d_call: NA; clone_size: NA; j_call: TRBJ1-1; cdr3_nt: TGCAGCGGGGGGGATGGGGCCCTGGACACTGAAGCTTTCTTT; cdr3_aa: CSGGDGALDTEAFF
v_call: TRBV29-1; d_call: NA; clone_size: NA; j_call: TRBJ1-2; cdr3_nt: TGCAGCGTTCTCCAGGGGAACTATGGCTACACCTTC; cdr3_aa: CSVLQGNYGYTF
v_call: TRBV19; d_call: NA; clone_size: NA; j_call: TRBJ2-4; cdr3_nt: TGTGCCACCCGGACAGACTCGGGCATTCAGTACTTC; cdr3_aa: CATRTDSGIQYF
v_call: TRBV2; d_call: NA; clone_size: once; j_call: TRBJ2-6; cdr3_nt: TGTGCCAGCAAAATTAGACGGACTACTGGGGCCAACGTCCTGACTTTC; cdr3_aa: CASKIRRTTGANVLTF
v_call: TRBV9; d_call: NA; clone_size: NA; j_call: TRBJ2-5; cdr3_nt: TGTGCCAGCAGCCGCTCCGGGTCGCCGGCCCAAGAGACCCAGTACTTC; cdr3_aa: CASSRSGSPAQETQYF
v_call: TRBV18; d_call: TRBD1; clone_size: NA; j_call: TRBJ1-2; cdr3_nt: TGTGCCAGCTCTCCCCAGGACAGGGGGCTCGCTGGCTACACCTTC; cdr3_aa: CASSPQDRGLAGYTF
v_call: TRBV9; d_call: NA; clone_size: NA; j_call: TRBJ2-3; cdr3_nt: TGTGCCAGCAGCGTAGCAAGCCGCACAGATACGCAGTATTTT; cdr3_aa: CASSVASRTDTQYF
v_call: TRBV27; d_call: TRBD2; clone_size: NA; j_call: TRBJ2-1; cdr3_nt: TGTGCCAGCAGTTGGACGGGAGGGCCAGGTGAGCAGTTCTTC; cdr3_aa: CASSWTGGPGEQFF